A selection of T cell receptor beta chains follows, all from one sample in a study of early T cells in non-severe SARS-CoV-2 infection. TCRdb recomputed calls from the 5' RACE reads with MiXCR, one row per CDR3 protein. The sample consists of tens of thousands of distinct CDR3 sequences, roughly 5.4% of them appearing once. Here the sequenced sample was whole blood, taken at baseline. Receptors originate from an adult who was a healthcare worker with PCR-confirmed SARS-CoV-2 infection or an uninfected control (not recorded which). The CDR3 runs from the conserved cysteine through the conserved F or W. D genes are given only for firm matches. Clone size is given for some rows only: seen once, a few or many times, or a class if the clone is expanded.

d_call j_call clone_size v_call cdr3_nt cdr3_aa
. TRBJ2-7 many TRBV11-2 TGTGCCAGCAGCCTCTACCCGGGGAACTACGAGCAGTACTTC CASSLYPGNYEQYF
TRBD1 TRBJ2-1 . TRBV24-1 TGTGCCACCAGTGATCCCGGACAGGGAGGCGCGCAGTTCTTC CATSDPGQGGAQFF
TRBD1 TRBJ2-7 many TRBV9 TGTGCCAGCAGCGTAGGGACAGGGTTAGAGCTCGAGCAGTACTTC CASSVGTGLELEQYF
. TRBJ1-6 . TRBV5-1 TGCGCCAGCAGCATCGGACGGGACCTCAACCATTCACCCCTCCACTTT CASSIGRDLNHSPLHF
TRBD2 TRBJ2-1 many TRBV28 TGTGCCAGCACTACGGGGGGGAGGCAGTTCTTC CASTTGGRQFF
. TRBJ2-1 many TRBV10-3 TGTGCCATCAGTGCTAGCGCCAGGAATGAGCAGTTCTTC CAISASARNEQFF
. TRBJ1-5 many TRBV6-6 TGTGCCAGCAGTTCTCAAGGCGGCTCGCGGCCCCAGCATTTT CASSSQGGSRPQHF
. TRBJ2-6 many TRBV3-1 TGTCCGCAGGGAGATGGGGCCAACGTCCTGACTTTC CPQGDGANVLTF
TRBD1 TRBJ1-5 . TRBV15 TGTGCCACCGGGACAGCATCATATCAGCCCCAGCATTTT CATGTASYQPQHF
. TRBJ2-7 many TRBV5-1 TGCGCCAGCAGCTTCGGGACTTCCAGCTCCTACGAGCAGTACTTC CASSFGTSSSYEQYF
TRBD2 TRBJ2-3 many TRBV9 TGTGCCAGCAGCCTCCTGAGCGGGAGTATGGCAGATACGCAGTATTTT CASSLLSGSMADTQYF
TRBD1 TRBJ1-6 many TRBV20-1 TGCAGTGCACAGGGGCGAGGGGATAATTCACCCCTCCACTTT CSAQGRGDNSPLHF
. TRBJ2-7 few TRBV28 TGTGCCAGCAGTTTACCCCAGACGCGCGAGCAGTACTTC CASSLPQTREQYF
TRBD1 TRBJ2-7 many TRBV27 TGTGCCAGCAGTTGGGACAGGGGGTACGAGCAGTACTTC CASSWDRGYEQYF
TRBD1 TRBJ1-5 few TRBV6-1 TGTGCCAGCAGCGGCGAACAGGGGGTAGGTCAGCCCCAGCATTTT CASSGEQGVGQPQHF
. TRBJ2-3 many TRBV28 TGTGCCAGCAGTTTTCTAGGCCTCACAGATACGCAGTATTTT CASSFLGLTDTQYF
TRBD2 TRBJ2-7 many TRBV20-1 TGCAGTGTTCCGGGACTAGGACCATACGAGCAGTACTTC CSVPGLGPYEQYF
. TRBJ2-1 many TRBV5-8 TGTGCCAGCAGCCGCCTCACTCTTAACTCCTACAATGAGCAGTTCTTC CASSRLTLNSYNEQFF
TRBD2 TRBJ2-3 few TRBV20-1 TGCAGTGCTAGTTCTCGGGACCTGGCGGGAGTTACAGATACGCAGTATTTT CSASSRDLAGVTDTQYF
TRBD2 TRBJ2-1 . TRBV5-1 TGCGCCAGCCGGGACCCGGGACTAGCAGACAATGAGCAGTTCTTC CASRDPGLADNEQFF
. TRBJ2-2 many TRBV10-3 TGTGCCATCAGCTTCGCGGGACCCAACACCGGGGAGCTGTTTTTT CAISFAGPNTGELFF
TRBD1 TRBJ1-2 few TRBV7-8 TGTGCCAGCAGCCAGCCAGGGGGTACAGGCTACACCTTC CASSQPGGTGYTF
. TRBJ1-1 many TRBV6-4 TGTGCCAGCAGGCTCCAGGGTATGGCGAACACTGAAGCTTTCTTT CASRLQGMANTEAFF
. TRBJ2-3 many TRBV29-1 TGCAGCGTTGGCCCTACTAGGTCAGATACGCAGTATTTT CSVGPTRSDTQYF
TRBD2 TRBJ2-1 many TRBV10-3 TGTGCCATCAGTGAAAGTAGCGGGATTGCGAATGAGCAGTTCTTC CAISESSGIANEQFF
. TRBJ2-7 many TRBV7-3 TGTGCCAGCAGCTTTGGACATGTGTACGAGCAGTACTTC CASSFGHVYEQYF
TRBD2 TRBJ2-5 many TRBV20-1 TGCAGTGCTAGACGGTCCCCGGGACTAGCTTTCCAGACCCAGTACTTC CSARRSPGLAFQTQYF
. TRBJ2-3 . TRBV25-1 TGTGCCAGCAGTGAAGGGGGACTGATCACAGATACGCAGTATTTT CASSEGGLITDTQYF
TRBD2 TRBJ2-1 . TRBV7-2 TGTGCCAGCAGCTTAATAGCGGGAGGGCCCTACAATGAGCAGTTCTTC CASSLIAGGPYNEQFF
TRBD2 TRBJ2-7 many TRBV6-1 TGTGCCAGCAGTGATGAGCGGGAGGACTACGAGCAGTACTTC CASSDEREDYEQYF
TRBD2 TRBJ2-7 many TRBV20-1 TGCAGTGCTTCAGAGCTAGCGGGGGTCTGGGAGCAGTACTTC CSASELAGVWEQYF
TRBD1 TRBJ2-2 many TRBV6-2/TRBV6-3 TGTGCCAGCAGGGTCCGAGGGGGCTACGGGGAGCTGTTTTTT CASRVRGGYGELFF
. TRBJ2-5 . TRBV20-1 TGCAGTGCTAGAGTAACCAGCCTCCAAGAGACCCAGTACTTC CSARVTSLQETQYF
. TRBJ1-1 few TRBV20-1 TGCAGTGCCAGCGGGACCGATAACACTGAAGCTTTCTTT CSASGTDNTEAFF
. TRBJ2-7 many TRBV28 TGTGCCAGCAGCTCCAGGGTGAGTTACGAGCAGTACTTC CASSSRVSYEQYF
. TRBJ1-6 many TRBV9 TGTGCCAGCAGCGTATGGGCGGATAATTCACCCCTCCACTTT CASSVWADNSPLHF
. TRBJ1-1 many TRBV5-1 TGCGCCAGCAGCTTTGGTTCAGGGACTGAAGCTTTCTTT CASSFGSGTEAFF
. TRBJ2-3 . TRBV28 TGTGCCAGCAGTACACACTCTGGGGACACAGATACGCAGTATTTT CASSTHSGDTDTQYF
TRBD2 TRBJ2-2 many TRBV27 TGTGCCAGCAGTTTGGCGGGAGGGTACACCGGGGAGCTGTTTTTT CASSLAGGYTGELFF
TRBD1 TRBJ2-7 many TRBV20-1 TGCAGTGCTCGCCGGGACAGGGGGGTTGGCGAGCAGTACTTC CSARRDRGVGEQYF
TRBD1 TRBJ1-4 . TRBV19 TGTGCCAGTAGCCCCGGGACAGGGGGACCCTCCGATGAAAAACTGTTTTTT CASSPGTGGPSDEKLFF
TRBD2 TRBJ2-4 many TRBV5-1 TGCGCCAGCAGCTTGGGACTAGCGGATGCCAAAAACATTCAGTACTTC CASSLGLADAKNIQYF
. TRBJ2-7 many TRBV19 TGTGCCAGTAGCCCCCGCGGCTTCTACGAGCAGTACTTC CASSPRGFYEQYF
TRBD2 TRBJ2-1 few TRBV15 TGTGCCACCAGACTAGCGGGAGAGGGGAATGAGCAGTTCTTC CATRLAGEGNEQFF
. TRBJ1-1 many TRBV24-1 TGTGCCACCAGTGACCCCTTGTACACTGAAGCTTTCTTT CATSDPLYTEAFF
TRBD1 TRBJ1-6 many TRBV16 TGTGCCAGCAGCCAATCCGGGGACACCACAGGGGATTCACCCCTCCACTTT CASSQSGDTTGDSPLHF
. TRBJ1-3 many TRBV19 TGTGCCAGTAGTACGATCTCGGACAGTCTCTCTGGAAACACCATATATTTT CASSTISDSLSGNTIYF
TRBD1 TRBJ1-1 many TRBV5-1 TGCGCCAGCAGTCTGGGACAGGGGGGAACTGAAGCTTTCTTT CASSLGQGGTEAFF
. TRBJ2-1 many TRBV12-3/TRBV12-4 TGTGCCAGCAGTTTTGGGAACGGCCACAATGAGCAGTTCTTC CASSFGNGHNEQFF
. TRBJ1-2 many TRBV20-1 TGCAGTGCTCCCCGGGACGATTCTTATGGCTACACCTTC CSAPRDDSYGYTF
. TRBJ2-1 many TRBV21-1 TGTGCCAGCAGCAAAGTAAAGGAGGGGGCGTTTAGCAATGAGCAGTTCTTC CASSKVKEGAFSNEQFF
TRBD2 TRBJ2-3 . TRBV11-2 TGTGCCAGCAGCTTAGAGAGCGGGAGCACCACAGATACGCAGTATTTT CASSLESGSTTDTQYF
. TRBJ2-2 many TRBV6-2/TRBV6-3 TGTGCCAGCAGTTACGAAGGGTTCACCGGGGAGCTGTTTTTT CASSYEGFTGELFF
TRBD2 TRBJ2-3 few TRBV30 TGTGCCTGGAGTCGGGGACTAGCAACAGATACGCAGTATTTT CAWSRGLATDTQYF
. TRBJ2-7 . TRBV28 TGTGCCAGCAGTTCCCGGGACCGCTCCTACGAGCAGTACTTC CASSSRDRSYEQYF